What follows describes a single T cell receptor (beta chain). No antigen is known for it. As for treatment: around 19 received Ad26.COV2.S at low or high dose, single or two shots; roughly five received placebo; per-sample allocation not given. Each sample was drawn 63 days after the first injection (of vaccine or placebo). Built on an Ad26 vector, the vaccine expressed Wuhan-strain SARS-CoV-2 spike. Trimming stripped 0 bases from V and 7 bases from J, with 17 bases between. The CDR3 is made up of 16 amino acids. Per germline, CDR1 LGHNA and CDR2 YSLEER. The data were obtained in a study of Ad26.COV2.S vaccination and SARS-CoV-2 variants. The data were produced by immunoSEQ multiplex PCR, yet TCRdb's version contains in-frame clones alone and is incomplete. The sample lists under 600,000 clones; 89% were seen once. General observations from the study: Analyses of TCR breadth and depth may have underestimated total T cell responses.

The rearrangement links TRBV4-3 to TRBJ2-3; D unclear. The TCR originated in a person aged 18 to 65 who received the Ad26.COV2.S COVID-19 vaccine or a placebo. Material: peripheral blood, obtained in a trial of Ad26.COV2.S vaccine versus placebo. CDR3: CASSQDVGTGLYTQYF. The CDR3, as DNA: TGCGCCAGCAGCCAAGACGTCGGAACGGGCCTATATACGCAGTATTTT.